Given below is one T cell receptor (beta chain) in context. This sample was taken from a study of T cell responses to AZD1222 COVID-19 vaccine. Generated by immunoSEQ multiplex PCR, the TCRdb table keeps only in-frame clones and is missing some. The sample carries tens of thousands of clones, 85% to 90% recorded once. J gave up 8 bases and V 4 bases, and 10 bases lay outside the gene matches. Germline CDR1 reads SGHRS; CDR2 reads YFSETQ. This CDR3 is 15 amino acids long. The chain has TRBV5-1 and TRBJ1-4; 8 bases are shared with TRBD1. This specimen was peripheral blood, taken 28 days after the second AZD1222 dose. The receptor comes from an adult who received the AZD1222 COVID-19 vaccine. The CDR3 loop is CASSPSQGAREKLFF. The CDR3, as DNA: TGCGCCAGCAGCCCGTCCCAGGGGGCTCGGGAAAAACTGTTTTTT. Based on the CDR3 plus reference TRBV5-1 and TRBJ1-4, the full variable domain is KAGVTQTPRYLIKTRGQQVTLSCSPISGHRSVSWYQQTPGQGLQFLFEYFSETQRNKGNFPGRFSGRQFSNSRSEMNVSTLELGDSALYLCASSPSQGAREKLFFGSGTQLSVL.